These T cell receptor beta chains were read from a single sample in a study of cytomegalovirus exposure and HLA in healthy donors. Only in-frame clones appear in the TCRdb table, and some are missing; sequencing was by immunoSEQ multiplex PCR. In the table there are 220,000 or so clones, under 95% of which are singletons. The specimen sequenced was PBMCs. Source of these receptors: a woman younger than 35 in good health and CMV-seronegative. Both conserved end residues are part of each CDR3. D genes are given only for firm matches. Only some rows state a clone size, as once, few, many or a class for expanded clones.

length	V	J	size	D	DNA	CDR3
15	TRBV19	TRBJ2-4	NA	TRBD2	TGTGCCAGTACGAATTCACTAGCGGGAAAAAACATTCAGTACTTC	CASTNSLAGKNIQYF
15	TRBV19	TRBJ1-2	NA	NA	TGTGCCGCTACCCCCGCAGCGGGCCCTAACTATGGCTACACCTTC	CAATPAAGPNYGYTF
14	TRBV2	TRBJ1-2	NA	TRBD1	TGTGCCAGCAGCCGTCAGACAGGGCCCTATGGCTACACCTTC	CASSRQTGPYGYTF
14	TRBV5-1	TRBJ2-2	NA	NA	TGCGCCAGCAGCTTGCGACAGCTCACCGGGGAGCTGTTTTTT	CASSLRQLTGELFF
15	TRBV30	TRBJ2-7	NA	NA	TGTGCCTGGGCCCCCGGGACACTGATGTCCTACGAGCAGTACTTC	CAWAPGTLMSYEQYF
19	TRBV27	TRBJ2-1	NA	NA	TGTGCCAGCAGTTTCGCCCCGAACCCCAGGGTAAGCTCCTACAATGAGCAGTTCTTC	CASSFAPNPRVSSYNEQFF
15	TRBV5-1	TRBJ2-2	few	NA	TGCGCCAGCAGCTTAGAAGGGGGTGGCACCGGGGAGCTGTTTTTT	CASSLEGGGTGELFF
15	TRBV28	TRBJ2-6	NA	TRBD1	TGTGCCAGCAGTTACAGGGGTTCCGGGGCCAACGTCCTGACTTTC	CASSYRGSGANVLTF
20	TRBV5-1	TRBJ1-5	NA	TRBD1	TGCGCCAGCAGCCTTGGCGTCCCGGGACAGGGTTGGGGGGCTAGTCAGCCCCAGCATTTT	CASSLGVPGQGWGASQPQHF
13	TRBV30	TRBJ2-5	NA	TRBD1	TGTGCCTGGGGTCAGGGGGCTGGAGAGACCCAGTACTTC	CAWGQGAGETQYF
15	TRBV5-8	TRBJ1-2	NA	NA	TGTGCCAGCAGCTTGGACGGGGAGGGTAACTATGGCTACACCTTC	CASSLDGEGNYGYTF
15	TRBV28	TRBJ1-2	NA	TRBD1	TGTGCCAGCATGGGCAGGGGGCGTGAGGGCTATGGCTACACCTTC	CASMGRGREGYGYTF
16	TRBV28	TRBJ2-7	once	NA	TGTGCCAGCAGTTTCCATCTAGAGGGCCTAACCTACGAGCAGTACTTC	CASSFHLEGLTYEQYF
14	TRBV28	TRBJ2-7	NA	TRBD1	TGTGCCAGCAGTTTACTGCAGGGGGCGCGCGAGCAGTACTTC	CASSLLQGAREQYF
16	TRBV10-3	TRBJ2-7	NA	TRBD2	TGTGCCATCAGTGAGTCACTAGCGGGAAATTCCTACGAGCAGTACTTC	CAISESLAGNSYEQYF
14	TRBV19	TRBJ1-2	NA	NA	TGTGCCAGTAGTATAATGTCGCAGGGCTATGGCTACACCTTC	CASSIMSQGYGYTF
15	TRBV27	TRBJ1-5	NA	NA	TGTGCCAGCAGTCCCCGGGCAGGGGAGGGTCAGCCCCAGCATTTT	CASSPRAGEGQPQHF
15	TRBV18	TRBJ1-2	NA	TRBD1	TGTGCCAGCTCACATGGGACAGGGGGGAACTATGGCTACACCTTC	CASSHGTGGNYGYTF
8	TRBV29-1	TRBJ2-7	NA	NA	TGCAGCCCCGACGAGCAGTACTTC	CSPDEQYF
15	TRBV11-2	TRBJ2-1	NA	TRBD2	TGTGCCAGCAGCTTCCTTAGCGGGAGGGCCGGTGAGCAGTTCTTC	CASSFLSGRAGEQFF
14	TRBV6-1	TRBJ1-5	NA	NA	TGTGCCAGCAGTGAATGGGCCCCTCATCAGCCCCAGCATTTT	CASSEWAPHQPQHF
15	TRBV10-3	TRBJ2-1	NA	NA	TGTGCCATCAGTGATTCCAGCGGACCCTACAATGAGCAGTTCTTC	CAISDSSGPYNEQFF
15	TRBV30	TRBJ2-7	NA	TRBD1	TGTGCCTGGGCCCTCCCACAGGGGACGTACAAGGAGCAGTACTTC	CAWALPQGTYKEQYF
16	TRBV2	TRBJ2-5	NA	TRBD2	TGTGCCAGCAGGCCAACGGCGGGGGGAAGGAGGGAGACCCAGTACTTC	CASRPTAGGRRETQYF
14	TRBV28	TRBJ1-2	NA	NA	TGTGCCAGCAGTTTCCAGGGGTTCGACTATGGCTACACCTTC	CASSFQGFDYGYTF
13	TRBV29-1	TRBJ2-1	NA	TRBD2	TGCAGCGTTTCGCGGGAGGGCCTTTATGAGCAGTTCTTC	CSVSREGLYEQFF
15	TRBV9	TRBJ2-3	NA	TRBD2	TGTGCCAGCAGCGTAGGAGCGGGATTTCCAGATACGCAGTATTTT	CASSVGAGFPDTQYF
15	TRBV30	TRBJ1-1	NA	TRBD1	TGTGCCTGGGCCCCCCGGACAGGGGGGGATACTGAAGCTTTCTTT	CAWAPRTGGDTEAFF
13	TRBV10-1	TRBJ2-7	NA	TRBD1	TGCGCCAGCAGTGGACAGGGCAGGTACGAGCAGTACTTC	CASSGQGRYEQYF
14	TRBV5-1	TRBJ1-4	NA	TRBD1	TGCGCCAGCAGGGGCCGGGACAGGAATGAAAAACTGTTTTTT	CASRGRDRNEKLFF
14	TRBV5-4	TRBJ1-1	few	NA	TGTGCCAGCAGCTTGGTTTCGTCGGTCACTGAAGCTTTCTTT	CASSLVSSVTEAFF
15	TRBV18	TRBJ1-4	NA	NA	TGTGCCAGCTCACCACCCCCCGCAACTAATGAAAAACTGTTTTTT	CASSPPPATNEKLFF
16	TRBV2	TRBJ2-1	NA	NA	TGTGCCAGCAGTGCGTACGGGGGAAATACCTACAATGAGCAGTTCTTC	CASSAYGGNTYNEQFF
16	TRBV28	TRBJ2-3	NA	NA	TGTGCCAGCAGTTTATCAGGACAGACTTTAATTGGAGGGCAGTATTTT	CASSLSGQTLIGGQYF
13	TRBV7-3	TRBJ2-1	NA	TRBD1	TGTGCCAGCAGCTTGACAGGGGGCAATGAGCAGTTCTTC	CASSLTGGNEQFF
16	TRBV29-1	TRBJ2-7	once	NA	TGCAGCGTTGTAGGGGGGGGCAGGGGCTTAACGTACGAGCAGTACTTC	CSVVGGGRGLTYEQYF
14	TRBV5-6	TRBJ1-1	NA	NA	TGTGCCAGCAGCCACCGGCGGGGGTTGACTGAAGCTTTCTTT	CASSHRRGLTEAFF
14	TRBV2	TRBJ2-1	NA	TRBD1	TGTGCCAGCAGTGCCGGGACAGGGTACAATGAGCAGTTCTTC	CASSAGTGYNEQFF
15	TRBV11-2	TRBJ2-7	NA	TRBD2	TGTGCCAGCAGCAAGCTAGCGGGAGGCTCCTACGAGCAGTACTTC	CASSKLAGGSYEQYF
16	TRBV28	TRBJ2-1	NA	TRBD2	TGTGCCAGCAGGTTCGGACTAGCGGGAGGCAGGGATGAGCAGTTCTTC	CASRFGLAGGRDEQFF
15	TRBV6-5	TRBJ2-5	NA	TRBD2	TGTGCCAGCAGTTACCTCATAGCGGGGGAAGAGACCCAGTACTTC	CASSYLIAGEETQYF
17	TRBV11-3	TRBJ2-7	NA	NA	TGTGCCAGCAGCTTAGACATAACAGGTAACCACCCCTACGAGCAGTACTTC	CASSLDITGNHPYEQYF
15	TRBV19	TRBJ2-1	NA	NA	TGTGCCAGTAGTTCTGACTGGAGCTCCTACAATGAGCAGTTCTTC	CASSSDWSSYNEQFF
15	TRBV6-1	TRBJ2-3	NA	TRBD1	TGTGCCAGCAGGGAGACAGGGGTTCGGTCAGATACGCAGTATTTT	CASRETGVRSDTQYF
16	TRBV6-6	TRBJ2-3	NA	NA	TGTGCCAGCAACCACCAATGGTCGGGTACTTTGGATACGCAGTATTTT	CASNHQWSGTLDTQYF
15	TRBV5-1	TRBJ2-7	NA	TRBD2	TGCGCCAGCAGCTATCGAGCCTCAAGCGGGAGCGAGCAGTACTTC	CASSYRASSGSEQYF
14	TRBV18	TRBJ2-7	NA	NA	TGTGCCAGCTCGCCCCTAGCGAGAGATCACGAGCAGTACTTC	CASSPLARDHEQYF
15	TRBV7-3	TRBJ1-1	NA	NA	TGTGCCAGCAGCTTAATACGACAGGAGAACACTGAAGCTTTCTTT	CASSLIRQENTEAFF
14	TRBV5-1	TRBJ2-7	NA	NA	TGCGCCAGCAGCTTGGCCGACTTCTCCTACGAGCAGTACTTC	CASSLADFSYEQYF
13	TRBV5-6	TRBJ1-5	NA	NA	TGTGCCAGCAGCTTGACCAGGGGCGAGCCCCAGCATTTT	CASSLTRGEPQHF